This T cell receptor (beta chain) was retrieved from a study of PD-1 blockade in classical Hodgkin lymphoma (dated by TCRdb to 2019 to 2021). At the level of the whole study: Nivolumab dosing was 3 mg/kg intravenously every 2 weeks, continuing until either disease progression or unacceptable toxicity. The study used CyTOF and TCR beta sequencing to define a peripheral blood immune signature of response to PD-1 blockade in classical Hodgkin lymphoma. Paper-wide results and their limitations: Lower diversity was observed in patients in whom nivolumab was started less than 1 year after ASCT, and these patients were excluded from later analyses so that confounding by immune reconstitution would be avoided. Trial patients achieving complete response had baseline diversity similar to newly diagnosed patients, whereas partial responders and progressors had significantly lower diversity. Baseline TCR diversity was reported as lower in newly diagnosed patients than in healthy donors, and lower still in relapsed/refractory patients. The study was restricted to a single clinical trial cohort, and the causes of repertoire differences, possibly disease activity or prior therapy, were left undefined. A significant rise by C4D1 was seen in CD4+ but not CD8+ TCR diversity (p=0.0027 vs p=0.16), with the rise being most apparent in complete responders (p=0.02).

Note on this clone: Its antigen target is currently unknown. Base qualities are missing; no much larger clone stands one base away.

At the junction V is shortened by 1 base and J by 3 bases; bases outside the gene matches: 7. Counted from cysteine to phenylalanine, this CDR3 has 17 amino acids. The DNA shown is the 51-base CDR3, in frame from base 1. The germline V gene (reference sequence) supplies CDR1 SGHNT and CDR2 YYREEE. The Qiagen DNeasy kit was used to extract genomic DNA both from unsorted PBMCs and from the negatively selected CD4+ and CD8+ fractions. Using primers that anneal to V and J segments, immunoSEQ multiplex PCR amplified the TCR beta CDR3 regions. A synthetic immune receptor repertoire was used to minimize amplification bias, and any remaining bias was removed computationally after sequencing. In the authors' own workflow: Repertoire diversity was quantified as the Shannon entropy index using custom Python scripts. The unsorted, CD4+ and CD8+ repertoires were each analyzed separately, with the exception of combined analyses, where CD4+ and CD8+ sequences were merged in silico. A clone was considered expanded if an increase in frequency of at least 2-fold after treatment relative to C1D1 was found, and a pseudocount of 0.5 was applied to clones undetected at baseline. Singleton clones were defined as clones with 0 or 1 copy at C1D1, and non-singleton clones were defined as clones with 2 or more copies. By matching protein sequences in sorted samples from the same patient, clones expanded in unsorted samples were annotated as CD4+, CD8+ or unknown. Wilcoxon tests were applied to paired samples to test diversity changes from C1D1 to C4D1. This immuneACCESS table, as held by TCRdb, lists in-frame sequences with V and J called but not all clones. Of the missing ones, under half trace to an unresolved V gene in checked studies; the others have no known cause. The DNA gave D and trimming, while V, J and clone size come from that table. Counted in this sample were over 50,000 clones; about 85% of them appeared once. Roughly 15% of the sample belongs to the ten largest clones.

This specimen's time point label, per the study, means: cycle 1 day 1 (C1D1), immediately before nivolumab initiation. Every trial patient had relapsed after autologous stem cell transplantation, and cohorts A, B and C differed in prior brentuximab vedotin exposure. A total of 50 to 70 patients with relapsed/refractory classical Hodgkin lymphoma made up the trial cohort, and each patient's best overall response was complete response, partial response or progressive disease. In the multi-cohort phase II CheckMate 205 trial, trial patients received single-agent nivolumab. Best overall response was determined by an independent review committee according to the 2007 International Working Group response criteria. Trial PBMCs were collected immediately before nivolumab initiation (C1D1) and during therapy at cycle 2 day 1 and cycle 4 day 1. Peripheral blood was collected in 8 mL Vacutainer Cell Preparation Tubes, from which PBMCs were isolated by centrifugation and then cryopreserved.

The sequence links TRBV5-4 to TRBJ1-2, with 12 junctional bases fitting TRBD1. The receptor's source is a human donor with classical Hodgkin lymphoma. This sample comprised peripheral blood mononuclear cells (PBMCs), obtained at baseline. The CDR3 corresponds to CASSLKLGTGGHYGYTF. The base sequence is TGTGCCAGCAGCTTGAAACTCGGGACAGGGGGCCACTATGGCTACACCTTC.